This T cell receptor (beta chain) was documented in a study of cytomegalovirus exposure and HLA in healthy donors listed by TCRdb under 2017. Concerning the study at large: An earlier analysis of about 530 of the donors reported over 250 Gb of sequence data and around 110 million unique TCR beta sequences obtained from roughly 170 million T cells. About 310 gigabases of sequencing data and approximately 93 million unique TCR sequences were included in an early release covering roughly 700 HLA-typed donors. The genetic ancestry cluster associated with self-reported Caucasian donors included about 84% of the approximately 400 genotyped donors. The aim of the study was to test whether cataloging public T cell receptors could identify signatures of past pathogen exposure. The study used immunosequencing to profile the T cell repertoires of several hundred subjects and linked those repertoires to cytomegalovirus serostatus. Along with the roughly 710-subject first cohort, a separate validation cohort of around 120 different subjects was used. To predict cytomegalovirus infection status, the study combined high-throughput TCR immunosequencing, statistical association of individual TCRs with disease status, and machine learning. A later analysis re-analyzed previously published TCR beta repertoires from 550 to 700 donors and added high-resolution HLA genotyping to study TCR occurrence patterns. The later analysis used no new phenotypic data to find candidate immune exposures, relying instead on TCR beta sequences and their occurrence across donors. In an earlier analysis of several hundred of the donors, high-throughput TCR beta sequencing was used to judge whether each TCR beta V gene segment behaved as functional or pseudogenic. Alongside the repertoire data, information on donor age, sex, ethnicity and CMV serostatus was compiled. A later genetic analysis used genome-wide SNP genotypes for about three fifths of the roughly 700 donors, treating that subset as a discovery cohort. All discovery cohort repertoires had been generated on a single sequencing platform. HLA typing covered class I and class II loci at four-digit resolution. Typing coverage varied by locus: roughly 629-640 donors for A, B, C, DRB1 and DQB1; more than 500 for DQA1; more than 600 for DPA1; some 470 for DPB1. Several DR-DQ haplotypes were handled as single units for association and clustering because linkage in the cohort was strong. Across 398 genotyped donors of the cohort, an average of about 250,000 unique TCR beta nucleotide sequences per donor were sequenced, and roughly 20% of those sequences were non-productive. The paper's findings and limits, for the study overall: In a later analysis, HLA-associated TCR beta chains were found to be more clonally expanded and to have lower generation probabilities than equally common non-associated chains. A later analysis found that TCR association rates varied across HLA loci, with DRB1 alleles showing the most associated TCRs and HLA-C alleles the fewest. Correlated functional status among segregating V segments might be attributable to linkage disequilibrium, but an unknown experimental factor could not be ruled out. Some IMGT-functional V segments, including TRBV6-2 and TRBV6-3, could not be told apart with the 87-base-pair reads, so those segments were excluded. It was suggested by the authors that the approach could potentially be generalized to other disease states and immunological phenotypes. The presence/absence analyses assumed that sequencing depth was roughly uniform across donors, and that assumption may not be true. Across donors, most TCR sequences were observed very rarely, whereas some public TCRs were present in many individuals. A further reported finding was that TCR beta sequences accurately predicted the HLA-A and HLA-B alleles for most subjects in the first cohort. In the study, around 150 TCR beta chains were listed as associated with cytomegalovirus. Cytomegalovirus status was reported to be diagnosed by the classifier with high specificity and sensitivity in both the original and validation cohorts. When HLA alleles, especially DR and DQ, strongly co-occurred, attributing TCR associations to individual alleles was difficult. In an earlier analysis of around 600 of the donors, most TCR beta V segments appeared in productive rearrangements about 87% or about 30% of the time, broadly matching IMGT annotations. The only immune exposure information available for the cohort was CMV serostatus. Because HLA typing was unavailable for some donors at each locus, only the typed subset was used in association tests. In vitro tests confirmed that a few of the cytomegalovirus-associated TCR beta chains recognize cytomegalovirus antigens. According to a later genetic analysis, donors in an Asian-associated ancestry cluster had fewer N-insertions in productive TCRs than the roughly 670-donor mean. The cohort was sequenced for TCR beta chains only, and without alpha or paired-chain data the features that could be detected were limited. Because counts were too low, about 18 rarely observed V segments, including chromosome 9 orphons, were excluded from the earlier analysis of fewer than 650 of the donors. A group of highly shared sequence variants was considered likely to be a technical artifact of the sequencing pipeline. In a later analysis, several top co-occurrence clusters were reported to appear linked to parvovirus B19, influenza, CMV and Epstein-Barr virus. According to a later analysis, most CMV-associated TCR beta chains appeared to be HLA-restricted, and the HLA associations seemed to be driven largely by CMV exposure. An association between a missense DCLRE1C variant and V-gene and J-gene trimming of TCR beta chains was found in a later genetic analysis and replicated in an independent cohort. At a false discovery rate of 0.05, a later analysis linked 15,000 to 20,000 TCR beta sequences to specific HLA alleles.

The germline V gene provides CDR1 SGHRS and CDR2 YFSETQ. The CDR3 spans 16 residues, from the cysteine through the phenylalanine. Solely the CDR3 DNA is kept, with 48 bases framed from the first base. The germline ends are 12 bases apart after V is trimmed by 0 bases and J by 2 bases. Library method: the immunoSEQ multiplex PCR assay. The multiplex PCR relied on a mix of 60 forward primers for TCR Vbeta segments and 13 reverse primers for TCR Jbeta segments. Amplification of the CDR3 region of rearranged TCR beta genes was performed with a multiplex PCR assay on genomic DNA. On the Illumina HiSeq System, the amplified TCR beta libraries were sequenced as 87-base-pair reads. As for how the authors treated the data: A later analysis tallied approximately 87 million unique TCR beta chains across the 666 repertoires, and some 10 million of those chains were shared by two or more donors. To remove PCR and sequencing errors, raw reads were error-corrected and collapsed into unique sequences using a nearest-neighbor algorithm that merged closely related sequences. To assign V, D and J gene segments, CDR3 sequences were aligned to IMGT reference sequences. For a sequence to be retained, at least a six-nucleotide match to both a V gene segment and a J gene segment was required. A rearrangement was called productive if the CDR3 had no stop codons and remained in frame with V and J, and every other rearrangement was called non-productive. CDR3 was defined by IMGT convention, running from the second conserved V-encoded cysteine to the conserved J-encoded phenylalanine. The earlier analysis of some 580 of the donors excluded any sequence lacking an unambiguous match to a single V gene segment. An earlier analysis of a few hundred of the donors called V segments functional above 56.7% productive rearrangements and segregating when the between-donor standard deviation exceeded 5%. A statistical classification framework was built for diagnosing cytomegalovirus status from the catalog of TCR beta chain sequences. V and J gene assignment, in a later analysis, came from comparing TCR nucleotide sequences with IMGT/GENE-DB human TR gene sequences. A later analysis assigned CDR3 sequences and most-parsimonious VDJ recombination scenarios with the TCRdist pipeline. In a later analysis, each TCR beta chain was defined by its CDR3 amino acid sequence together with its V-gene family, and reads lacking a unique V-gene family were excluded. In a later analysis, 500 to 650 highly shared, low-generation-probability nucleotide sequences were removed to address suspected cross-contamination and a sequencing artifact. A later analysis calculated a clonal expansion index for each public chain from normalized within-repertoire ranks of inferred template counts. In a later analysis, generation probabilities were computed with a VDJ recombination model fitted to out-of-frame rearrangements, and the resulting probabilities were checked against IGoR. In a later analysis, hypergeometric tests were used to score TCR-TCR, TCR-HLA and TCR-CMV co-occurrence, with a repertoire-size bias correction applied to TCR pairs. False discovery rates were estimated in a later analysis by permuting HLA or CMV assignments 20 times. A later analysis grouped co-occurring TCRs with DBSCAN, adding TCRdist sequence similarity when clustering within HLA-allele-positive subsets. Co-occurrence clustering excluded repertoires with fewer than 30,000 or more than 120,000 public chains, plus five with anomalous nucleotide sharing. TCRdb retrieved this table from immuneACCESS and kept in-frame rearrangements only. Not all clones are present; in checked studies, unresolved V genes account for under half, and no reason is known for the remainder. The V and J calls and the clone size are those of that table, but D and trimming were determined from the DNA. The sample data list 99,000 or so clones, and approximately 83% of these were observed just once. The top ten constitute approximately 3.7% of the sample.

To note about this clone: Its antigen is not yet known. It has no much larger one-base neighbor in the sample; base qualities were not kept.

The cohort comprised 710 or so healthy bone marrow donors. At the time of sampling, every cohort member was nominally healthy, though immune exposures that went unrecorded were likely present. The donor was CMV seropositive and belonged to the group of 250 to 300 seropositive cohort members. Every donor gave a peripheral blood sample, and the peripheral blood mononuclear cells from that sample were used for TCR beta sequencing. Genomic DNA extraction from the blood cell samples was performed with the Qiagen DNeasy Blood Extraction Kit. Specimen: PBMCs. The TCR sequence derives from a female donor in good health and CMV-seropositive. The rearranged segments are TRBV5-1 and TRBJ2-1, and the D gene may be TRBD1, 6 bases matching. The CDR3 corresponds to CASSLEPGTPYNEQFF. The DNA sequence is given as TGCGCCAGCAGCTTGGAACCCGGGACACCCTACAATGAGCAGTTCTTC.